This TCR beta chain comes out of a study of T cell repertoires in cytomegalovirus infection. TCRdb reprocessed the reads with MiXCR, giving one entry per CDR3 protein. The sample lists 310,000 or so distinct CDR3 sequences, approximately 25% occurring once. The CDR3 extends over 15 amino acids. CDR1 and CDR2 (germline): MNHNS, SASEGT. V was clipped by 7 bases and J by 6 bases, with 19 bases between them. The table lists this clonotype with a few counts. Antigen specificity is unknown. Regarding the study as a whole: Cumulative frequency (of public TCR beta family members) identified carriers of CMV plus the relevant HLA.

Sequenced here: cultured PBMCs, sampled from culture after CMV antigen stimulation. This receptor was identified in a human donor in good health (CMV status not recorded). Some clones in this sample may be carry-over from other donors' samples. This chain connects TRBV6-1 to TRBJ2-1; D not resolved. CDR3 sequence (DNA): TGTGCCAGCACTATAAGAAGGCCTATAGGCAATGAGCAGTTCTTC. Encoded protein: CASTIRRPIGNEQFF.